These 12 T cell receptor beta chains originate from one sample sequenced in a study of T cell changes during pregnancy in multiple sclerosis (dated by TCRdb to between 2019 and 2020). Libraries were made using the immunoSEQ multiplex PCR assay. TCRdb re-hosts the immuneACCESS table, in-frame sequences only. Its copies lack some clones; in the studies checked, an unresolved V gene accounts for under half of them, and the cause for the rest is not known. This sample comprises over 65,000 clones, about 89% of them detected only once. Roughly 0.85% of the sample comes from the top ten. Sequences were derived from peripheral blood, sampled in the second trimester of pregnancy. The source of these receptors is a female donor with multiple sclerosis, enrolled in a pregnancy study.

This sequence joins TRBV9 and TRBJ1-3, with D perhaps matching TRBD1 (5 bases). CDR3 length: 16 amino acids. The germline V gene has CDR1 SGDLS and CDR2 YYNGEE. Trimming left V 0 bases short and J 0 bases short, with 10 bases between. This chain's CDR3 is CASSVAPGGSGNTIYF. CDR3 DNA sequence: TGTGCCAGCAGCGTAGCTCCCGGGGGCTCTGGAAACACCATATATTTT.

CDR3 protein: CASSSDSSGNTIYF. CDR3 DNA: TGTGCCAGCAGCTCCGACAGCTCTGGAAACACCATATATTTT. The V gene is TRBV7-9, the J gene TRBJ1-3, with D perhaps matching TRBD1 (5 bases). V was clipped by 4 bases and J by 0 bases, with 7 bases between them. Germline loops: CDR1 SEHNR, CDR2 FQNEAQ (reference sequence). This CDR3 comprises 14 residues.

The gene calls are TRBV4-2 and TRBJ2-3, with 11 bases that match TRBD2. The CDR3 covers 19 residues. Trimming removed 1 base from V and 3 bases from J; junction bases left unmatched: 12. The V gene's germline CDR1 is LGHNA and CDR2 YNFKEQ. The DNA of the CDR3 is TGTGCCAGCAGCCAAGGACTAGCGGGGCCCGCGAAACCTACAGATACGCAGTATTTT. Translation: CASSQGLAGPAKPTDTQYF.

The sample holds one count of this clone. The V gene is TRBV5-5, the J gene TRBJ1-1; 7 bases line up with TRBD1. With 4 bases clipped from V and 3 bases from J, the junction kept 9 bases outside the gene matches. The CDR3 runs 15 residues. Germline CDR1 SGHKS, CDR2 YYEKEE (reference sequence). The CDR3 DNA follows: TGTGCCAGCAGCGCCGCGACAGGGAGTTACACTGAAGCTTTCTTT. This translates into CASSAATGSYTEAFF.

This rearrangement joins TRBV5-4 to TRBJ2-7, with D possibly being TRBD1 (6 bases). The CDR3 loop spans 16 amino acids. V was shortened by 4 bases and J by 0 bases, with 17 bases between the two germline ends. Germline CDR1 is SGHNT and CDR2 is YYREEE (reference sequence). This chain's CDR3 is CASSRTGLTLSYEQYF. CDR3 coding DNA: TGTGCCAGCAGCCGCACAGGGCTTACCCTCTCCTACGAGCAGTACTTC. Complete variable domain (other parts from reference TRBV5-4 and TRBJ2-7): ETGVTQSPTHLIKTRGQQVTLRCSSQSGHNTVSWYQQALGQGPQFIFQYYREEENGRGNFPPRFSGLQFPNYSSELNVNALELDDSALYLCASSRTGLTLSYEQYFGPGTRLTVT.

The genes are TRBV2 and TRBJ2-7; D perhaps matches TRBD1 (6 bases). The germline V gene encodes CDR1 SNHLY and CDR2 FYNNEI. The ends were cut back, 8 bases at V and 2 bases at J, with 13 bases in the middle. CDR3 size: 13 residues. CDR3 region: CASGTTGAYEQYF. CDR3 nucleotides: TGTGCCAGCGGTACGACAGGCGCCTACGAGCAGTACTTC.

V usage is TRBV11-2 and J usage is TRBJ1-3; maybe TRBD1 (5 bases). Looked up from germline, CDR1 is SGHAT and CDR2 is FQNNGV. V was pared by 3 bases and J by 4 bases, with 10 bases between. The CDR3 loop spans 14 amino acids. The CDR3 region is CASSFPGSGNTIYF. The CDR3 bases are TGTGCCAGCAGCTTCCCAGGGTCAGGAAACACCATATATTTT.

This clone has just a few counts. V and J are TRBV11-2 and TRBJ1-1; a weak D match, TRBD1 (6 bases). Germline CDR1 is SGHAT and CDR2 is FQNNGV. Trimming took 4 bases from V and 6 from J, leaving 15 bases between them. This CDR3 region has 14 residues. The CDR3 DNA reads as TGTGCCAGCAGCTGGGGGGGCACAAGCGCTGAAGCTTTCTTT. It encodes CASSWGGTSAEAFF.

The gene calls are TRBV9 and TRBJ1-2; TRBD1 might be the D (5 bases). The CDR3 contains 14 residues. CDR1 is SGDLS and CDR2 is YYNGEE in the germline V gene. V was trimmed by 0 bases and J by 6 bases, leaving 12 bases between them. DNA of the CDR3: TGTGCCAGCAGCGTAGGTGGGGGGTACAATGGCTACACCTTC. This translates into CASSVGGGYNGYTF.

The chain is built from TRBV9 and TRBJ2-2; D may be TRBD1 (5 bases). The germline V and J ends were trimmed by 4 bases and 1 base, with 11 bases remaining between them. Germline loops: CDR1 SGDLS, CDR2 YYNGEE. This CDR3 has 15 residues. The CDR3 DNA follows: TGTGCCAGCAGCTCCCCGACAGAGAACACCGGGGAGCTGTTTTTT. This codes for CASSSPTENTGELFF.

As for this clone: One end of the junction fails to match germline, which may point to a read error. This CDR3 reads CASSLGGSVEQFF. The CDR3 coding sequence is TGTGCTAGCAGCTTAGGCGGGTCCGTTGAGCAGTTCTTC. The chain has TRBV7-7 and TRBJ2-1; a weak D match, TRBD2 (5 bases). Looked up from germline, CDR1 is SSHAT and CDR2 is FNYEAQ (reference sequence). The CDR3 totals 13 residues.

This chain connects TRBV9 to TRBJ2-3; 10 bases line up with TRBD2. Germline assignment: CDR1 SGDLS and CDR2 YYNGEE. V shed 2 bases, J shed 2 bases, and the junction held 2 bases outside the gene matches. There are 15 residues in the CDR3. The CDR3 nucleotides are TGTGCCAGCAGCGTTAGCGGGGGGTACACAGATACGCAGTATTTT. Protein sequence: CASSVSGGYTDTQYF.